What follows is one T cell receptor beta chain and its context. Both 60 Vbeta primers and 13 Jbeta primers went into the PCR. Repertoires were generated with immunoSEQ multiplex PCR, while TCRdb's copy carries only in-frame clones and drops some. Of fewer than 200,000 clones listed, 60% to 80% are singletons. The source of the sample is a study of cytomegalovirus exposure and HLA in healthy donors. CDR1 and CDR2 (germline): SGHTA, FQGNSA. This CDR3 comprises 13 residues. J is TRBJ2-5 and V is TRBV7-2; no definite D call. The J call may be wrong; the DNA end is better matched by TRBJ2-7. Sequencing was done on a sample of PBMCs. The clonotype originates from a man aged 55 to 70 in good health and CMV-seronegative. The CDR3 coding sequence is TGTGCCAGCAGCGCCGGGTCCTACTACGAGCAGTACTTC. Translating gives CASSAGSYYEQYF.